These 6 T cell receptor beta chains were all obtained from the same sample, sequenced in a study of blood T cell repertoires in COVID-19 (dated by TCRdb to about 2020). The library relied on the immunoSEQ multiplex PCR assay. Sourced from immuneACCESS, this table was stored by TCRdb with only in-frame sequences that have V and J called. A share of the clones is absent; for the studies checked, an unresolved V gene accounts for under half, and the remainder has no known explanation. The sample records around 76,000 clones, more than 85% of which are singletons. The top ten constitute about 0.5% of the sample. The specimen sequenced was peripheral blood. The receptors shown here come from a man in his sixties with acute or convalescent COVID-19.

The V gene is TRBV5-1, the J gene TRBJ2-7; the match to TRBD1 covers 8 bases. The CDR3 sequence is 15 residues long. Germline trimming cut 4 bases from V and 6 bases from J; bases unmatched to any gene: 12. Germline V CDR1 and CDR2: SGHRS, YFSETQ. CDR3 protein: CASSVGQATSSEQYF. The DNA for the CDR3 is TGCGCCAGCAGCGTGGGACAGGCCACTTCGAGCGAGCAGTACTTC.

This chain uses TRBV5-1 with TRBJ2-7, with a tentative D call TRBD2 (6 bases). Germline V gene data show CDR1 as SGHRS and CDR2 as YFSETQ. This CDR3 has 12 residues. Trimming took off 0 bases at V and 6 bases at J, with 7 bases between the two ends. Here the CDR3 reads CASSLDGGEQYF. In nucleotides, the CDR3 is TGCGCCAGCAGCTTGGACGGGGGCGAGCAGTACTTC. Full variable domain (outside the CDR3, taken from reference TRBV5-1 and TRBJ2-7): KAGVTQTPRYLIKTRGQQVTLSCSPISGHRSVSWYQQTPGQGLQFLFEYFSETQRNKGNFPGRFSGRQFSNSRSEMNVSTLELGDSALYLCASSLDGGEQYFGPGTRLTVT.

This chain uses TRBV11-2 with TRBJ2-3; TRBD1 might be the D (5 bases). The V end lost 1 base, the J end lost 8 bases, and 7 bases lay between the germline ends. Germline CDR1 is SGHAT and CDR2 is FQNNGV. This CDR3 comprises 12 residues. CDR3 loop: CASSLVGATQYF. CDR3 DNA: TGTGCCAGCAGCTTAGTAGGGGCTACGCAGTATTTT.

The chain has TRBV30 and TRBJ1-1; possibly TRBD1 for D (5 bases). CDR1 is GTSNPN, CDR2 SVGIG, per germline (reference sequence). The V end lost 0 bases, the J end lost 5 bases, and 10 bases lay between the germline ends. This CDR3 comprises 13 residues. As DNA, the CDR3 is TGTGCCTGGAGTGTACAGAGACAGACTGAAGCTTTCTTT. Protein sequence: CAWSVQRQTEAFF.

The chain carries TRBV18 and TRBJ2-2; no clear D gene. The CDR3 covers 13 residues. Looked up from germline, CDR1 is KGHSH and CDR2 is LQKENI. The V end was cut by 4 bases, the J end by 6 bases, with 9 bases between. This CDR3 reads CASSLLGPGELFF. CDR3 DNA: TGTGCCAGCTCACTCCTAGGTCCCGGGGAGCTGTTTTTT.

The gene calls are TRBV4-2 and TRBJ1-1; D may be TRBD1 (5 bases). The CDR3 runs 18 residues. Trimming left V 1 base short and J 3 bases short, with 21 bases between. From germline, CDR1 is LGHNA and CDR2 YNFKEQ. The chain's CDR3 is CASSQARGLRVSDTEAFF. CDR3 bases: TGTGCCAGCAGCCAAGCAAGGGGCCTCAGGGTATCGGACACTGAAGCTTTCTTT.